The 13 T cell receptor beta chains given below trace back to one sample, sequenced in a study of shared clonotypes between healthy human individuals. The protocol was immunoSEQ multiplex PCR, while the TCRdb copy is restricted to in-frame clones and leaves out a portion. The data contain hundreds of thousands of clones, around 72% of them singletons. Sequencing input: memory CD4+ T cells sorted from blood. Documented subset: CD45RA-negative fraction. Every receptor here comes from a woman in her twenties or thirties in good health.

V is TRBV18 and J is TRBJ2-1; possibly TRBD2 for D (6 bases). Germline V CDR1 and CDR2: KGHSH, LQKENI. The CDR3 has 15 residues. The V end was cut by 1 base, the J end by 3 bases, with 10 bases between. The CDR3 DNA is TGTGCCAGCTCACCACTAGCGGACGTCTACAATGAGCAGTTCTTC. Its translation is CASSPLADVYNEQFF.

This chain joins TRBV21-1 and TRBJ2-7; the D call of TRBD2 is as the table states it, not checked on the DNA. TRBV21-1 is a known pseudogene. The CDR3 is made up of 15 amino acids. The CDR3 spells CASSQRAERNYEQYF. The CDR3 bases are TGTGCCAGCAGTCAAAGGGCTGAGCGGAACTACGAGCAGTACTTC.

CDR3 loop: CASRSPRGQPHEQYF. In DNA form, the CDR3 reads TGTGCCAGCAGATCCCCCCGGGGACAACCCCACGAGCAGTACTTC. The chain is built from TRBV28 and TRBJ2-7, with D maybe TRBD1 (6 bases). This CDR3 is built from 15 residues. The ends were cut back, 6 bases at V and 5 bases at J, with 20 bases in the middle. Germline CDR1 and CDR2: MDHEN and SYDVKM.

The V call is TRBV28, the J call TRBJ2-4; 9 bases agree with TRBD2. From germline, CDR1 is MDHEN and CDR2 SYDVKM. The CDR3 runs to 17 residues. Germline trimming cut 1 base from V and 0 bases from J; bases unmatched to any gene: 4. The CDR3 DNA is TGTGCCAGCAGTTTATCAGCGGGGGGCCGAGCCAAAAACATTCAGTACTTC. It yields the protein CASSLSAGGRAKNIQYF. The full variable domain, rest sourced from reference TRBV28 and TRBJ2-4, is DVKVTQSSRYLVKRTGEKVFLECVQDMDHENMFWYRQDPGLGLRLIYFSYDVKMKEKGDIPEGYSVSREKKERFSLILESASTNQTSMYLCASSLSAGGRAKNIQYFGAGTRLSVL.

The chain recombines TRBV11-2 with TRBJ2-4, with D possibly being TRBD2 (5 bases). CDR1 is SGHAT, CDR2 FQNNGV, per germline. CDR3 size: 15 residues. The ends were cut back, 1 base at V and 6 bases at J, with 13 bases in the middle. This chain's CDR3 is CASSLGQNRGNIQYF. CDR3 nucleotide sequence: TGTGCCAGCAGCTTAGGACAAAATCGGGGAAACATTCAGTACTTC. The complete variable domain, with remaining parts taken from reference TRBV11-2 and TRBJ2-4, reads EAGVAQSPRYKIIEKRQSVAFWCNPISGHATLYWYQQILGQGPKLLIQFQNNGVVDDSQLPKDRFSAERLKGVDSTLKIQPAKLEDSAVYLCASSLGQNRGNIQYFGAGTRLSVL.

The V and J genes are TRBV30 and TRBJ1-2, with TRBD1 matching over 7 bases. The CDR3 sequence is 16 residues long. CDR1 and CDR2 (germline): GTSNPN, SVGIG (reference sequence). The V and J ends lost 2 bases and 0 bases, in that order; junction bases with no gene match: 9. Here the CDR3 reads CAWSYYRGSTNYGYTF. CDR3 DNA sequence: TGTGCCTGGAGTTACTACAGGGGCTCGACTAACTATGGCTACACCTTC.

As concerns this clone: Other DNA sequences in this specimen translate into the identical CDR3. The chain has TRBV5-1 and TRBJ2-4; TRBD1 aligns across 11 bases. Trimming at V came to 4 bases and at J to 7 bases, leaving 4 bases not matched to a gene. Germline lookup yields CDR1 SGHRS and CDR2 YFSETQ. CDR3 length: 14 residues. As DNA, the CDR3 is TGCGCCAGCAGCCCCGGGACAGGGGGGAACATTCAGTACTTC. It is translated as CASSPGTGGNIQYF.

Notes on this clone: A much bigger clone sits one base away, suggesting this may be a read error. Other DNA variants within this sample encode the same CDR3. This rearrangement joins TRBV10-2 to TRBJ2-7, with D hard to call. The CDR3 totals 11 residues. V was cut by 3 bases and J by 0 bases, with 0 bases left in between. Germline CDR1 is WSHSY and CDR2 is SAAADI. CDR3 DNA: TGCGCCAGCAGTGACTCCTACGAGCAGTACTTC. Protein product: CASSDSYEQYF.

This clone was seen more than once but under ten times. The J gene is TRBJ1-4, the V gene TRBV6-5; 8 nucleotides line up with TRBD1. J lost 5 bases, V lost 7 bases, and 9 bases had no gene match. CDR1 and CDR2 from the germline V gene are MNHEY and SVGAGI. CDR3 length: 15 residues. CDR3 sequence (DNA): TGTGCCAGCACAGGGGGCCGATCACCAAATGAAAAACTGTTTTTT. It codes for CASTGGRSPNEKLFF.

This chain links TRBV7-9 with TRBJ2-7; no definite D call. Germline CDR1 SEHNR, CDR2 FQNEAQ (reference sequence). The CDR3 is 11 amino acids. With 4 bases removed from V and 5 bases from J, the gap between germline ends came to 6 bases. CDR3: CASSSRHEQYF. The CDR3 DNA follows: TGTGCCAGCAGCTCCCGTCACGAGCAGTACTTC.

The V and J genes are TRBV15 and TRBJ1-1, with 7 bases lining up with TRBD1. This CDR3 has 17 residues. V shed 1 base, J shed 0 bases, and the junction held 8 bases outside the gene matches. The germline V gene has CDR1 LNHNV and CDR2 YYDKDF (reference sequence). The CDR3 nucleotides are TGTGCCACCAGCAGAGGGGACAGTAGCAAGGTGAACACTGAAGCTTTCTTT. It encodes CATSRGDSSKVNTEAFF.

The J gene is TRBJ1-1, the V gene TRBV6-5, with 10 bases lining up with TRBD1. The CDR3 totals 15 residues. With 5 bases clipped from V and 3 bases from J, the junction kept 6 bases outside the gene matches. Looked up from germline, CDR1 is MNHEY and CDR2 is SVGAGI. CDR3 bases: TGTGCCAGCAGTACCCGGACAGGGGGTTACACTGAAGCTTTCTTT. Its protein is CASSTRTGGYTEAFF.

The chain combines TRBV27 with TRBJ2-3; no clear D. The V end was cut by 9 bases, the J end by 0 bases, with 19 bases between. Looked up from germline, CDR1 is MNHEY and CDR2 is SMNVEV (reference sequence). CDR3 length: 16 residues. CDR3 coding DNA: TGTGCCAGTCAAAGGGTAACGTCTCCTAGCACAGATACGCAGTATTTT. This translates into CASQRVTSPSTDTQYF.